This passage covers 6 T cell receptor beta chains from one sample sequenced in a study of blood T cells in healthy people across ages. Primers used in a second PCR of about 6 to 11 cycles were a sample-barcoded 5' primer and a J-beta primer mix. TCRdb used MiXCR to reprocess the 5' RACE reads, holding one entry per CDR3 protein. The sample lists about 1,800,000 distinct CDR3 sequences, 28% occurring once. Material for sequencing was blood. All receptors derive from a woman in her 30s in good health.

This clonotype was detected only a few times. V usage is TRBV24-1 and J usage is TRBJ2-5; no clear D gene. CDR1 KGHDR and CDR2 SFDVKD come from the germline V gene. The CDR3 has 15 amino acids. The V gene lost 4 bases and the J gene lost 3 bases, with 14 bases spanning the gap. CDR3 nucleotide sequence: TGTGCCACCAGTGACCAACGGGCAGGCAAAGAGACCCAGTACTTC. Translating gives CATSDQRAGKETQYF.

The chain couples TRBV9 to TRBJ2-4, with 7 nucleotides matching TRBD2. CDR1 is SGDLS and CDR2 is YYNGEE in the germline V gene. J gave up 1 base and V 3 bases, and 10 bases lay outside the gene matches. This CDR3 has 17 amino acids. The chain's CDR3 is CASSGSGRGEAKNIQYF. In DNA, the CDR3 is TGTGCCAGCAGCGGGTCAGGACGGGGGGAGGCCAAAAACATTCAGTACTTC.

There are a few counts of this clonotype. Here the CDR3 reads CASSQEQGGNYEQYF. The CDR3 bases are TGCGCCAGCAGCCAAGAACAGGGGGGGAACTACGAGCAGTACTTC. V is TRBV4-3 and J is TRBJ2-7; TRBD1 is a possible D gene (8 bases). Deletions cut 0 bases from V and 3 bases from J, with 12 bases between. This CDR3 spans 15 amino acids. CDR1 is LGHNA, CDR2 YSLEER, per germline.

This clonotype is a singleton in its sample. A much larger clone lies a single base off, so this may be a read error. The chain links TRBV12-3 or TRBV12-4 to TRBJ2-1; 12 bases fit TRBD2. The CDR3 covers 19 residues. CDR3 region: CAGSPFLAGGPKTYNEQFF. The DNA of the CDR3 is TGTGCCGGCAGCCCTTTTCTAGCGGGAGGGCCCAAAACCTACAATGAGCAGTTCTTC.

The V gene is TRBV4-2, the J gene TRBJ2-5, with TRBD1 matching 12 bases. The germline CDR1 and CDR2 sequences are LGHNA and YNFKEQ. There are 16 residues in the CDR3. With 0 bases clipped from V and 5 bases from J, the junction kept 4 bases outside the gene matches. The CDR3 loop is CASSQEGTGGGETQYF. As DNA, the CDR3 is TGTGCCAGCAGCCAAGAGGGGACAGGGGGCGGTGAGACCCAGTACTTC.

The chain has TRBV10-1 and TRBJ2-5, with 8 positions matching TRBD2. The J segment lost 5 bases and the V segment lost 0 bases, leaving 8 bases of the junction unmatched. Germline V CDR1 and CDR2: WNHNN, SYGVQD (reference sequence). The length of the CDR3 is 16 residues. In DNA form, the CDR3 reads TGCGCCAGCAGTGAGTCGAAGGCAGGCGGGAGGGAGACCCAGTACTTC. Amino acid sequence: CASSESKAGGRETQYF.